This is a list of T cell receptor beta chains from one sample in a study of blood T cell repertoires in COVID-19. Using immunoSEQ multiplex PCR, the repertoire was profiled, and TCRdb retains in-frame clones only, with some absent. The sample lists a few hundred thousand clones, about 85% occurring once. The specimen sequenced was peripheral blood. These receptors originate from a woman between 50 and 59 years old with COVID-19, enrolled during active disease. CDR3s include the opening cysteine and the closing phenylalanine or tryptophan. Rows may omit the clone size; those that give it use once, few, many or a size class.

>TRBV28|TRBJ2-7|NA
CASTPGLGTGSHEQYF
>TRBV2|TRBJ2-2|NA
CASSERTGRSGELFF
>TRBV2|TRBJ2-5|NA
CASRVGGTQETQYF
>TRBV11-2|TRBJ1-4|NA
CASSLDRGSEKLFF
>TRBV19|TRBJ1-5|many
CASTEFVRATNQPQHF
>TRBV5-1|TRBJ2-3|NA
CASSLGVAGETQYF
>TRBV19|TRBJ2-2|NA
CASTSIGGTANTGELFF
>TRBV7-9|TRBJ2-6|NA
CASTPQIFYSGANVLTF
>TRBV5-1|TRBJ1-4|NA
CASRTDSNEKLFF
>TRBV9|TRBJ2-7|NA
CASSLTPDRPSYEQYF
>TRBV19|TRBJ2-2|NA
CASSRQGDTGELFF
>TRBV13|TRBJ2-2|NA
CASSQGQGFTGELFF
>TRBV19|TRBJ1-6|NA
CASSIVGGDRWNSPLHF
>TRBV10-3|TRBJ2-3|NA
CAISPSGGTDTQYF
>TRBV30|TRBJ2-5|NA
CAWSVSEETQYF
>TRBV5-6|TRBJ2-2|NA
CASSISGGANTGELFF
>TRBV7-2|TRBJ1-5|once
CASSSILQGAGQPQHF
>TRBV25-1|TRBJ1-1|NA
CASSEYSGTEAFF
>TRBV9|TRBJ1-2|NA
CASSVRTGRVTF
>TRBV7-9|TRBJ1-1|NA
CASSLATANTEAFF
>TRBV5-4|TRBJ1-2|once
CASSLARGGYGYTF
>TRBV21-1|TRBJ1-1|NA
CASSLRDRGREAFF